This T cell receptor beta chain was obtained from a study of cytomegalovirus exposure and HLA in healthy donors. Study in general: There were some 120 million unique TCR beta sequences, drawn from about 200 million T cells, in an earlier analysis. Unique TCRs from HLA-typed donors, 70 million to 85 million of them, were held in an early data release. Study-wide points: High specificity and sensitivity for cytomegalovirus status were reported for the classifier.

With regard to this clone: The antigen is undetermined.

This CDR3 region has 16 residues. Germline CDR1 SGDLS, CDR2 YYNGEE. V lost 3 bases and J 2 bases, leaving 17 bases between the germline ends. 60 Vbeta and 13 Jbeta primers were used in PCR. Profiling relied on immunoSEQ multiplex PCR, and the TCRdb table lists in-frame clones only, not all of them. The sample consists of around 99,000 clones, more than 65% of them appearing once. The chain is built from TRBV9 and TRBJ2-5, with D tentatively TRBD1 (6 bases). The receptor was derived from a man aged 30 to 39 in good health and CMV-seronegative. Specimen: PBMCs. Written as DNA, the CDR3 is TGTGCCAGCAGCGCCACGGGACACCTTACTCAAGAGACCCAGTACTTC. Its protein is CASSATGHLTQETQYF. Full variable domain (missing parts from reference TRBV9 and TRBJ2-5): DSGVTQTPKHLITATGQRVTLRCSPRSGDLSVYWYQQSLDQGLQFLIQYYNGEERAKGNILERFSAQQFPDLHSELNLSSLELGDSALYFCASSATGHLTQETQYFGPGTRLLVL.